The rows below give T cell receptor beta chains drawn from one sample of a study of blood T cell repertoires in COVID-19. Generated by immunoSEQ multiplex PCR, the TCRdb table keeps only in-frame clones and is missing some. The sample has some 130,000 clones; around 86% are singletons. Sequences were obtained from PBMCs or T cells enriched from blood (not recorded which). These receptors were collected from a man aged 25 to 45 who had recovered from COVID-19. The CDR3 runs from the conserved cysteine through the conserved F or W. Fields, in order: V gene, clone size, D gene, J gene, CDR3 DNA, CDR3 protein. The D gene is left open where the match is weak. The listing skips clone size in some rows; elsewhere it reads once, few, many or a size class.

v_gene: TRBV4-2
abundance: -
d_gene: -
j_gene: TRBJ1-2
CDR3nt: TGTGCCAGCAGCCAGAGGGCAGGACAGAACTATGGCTACACCTTC
CDR3aa: CASSQRAGQNYGYTF

v_gene: TRBV2
abundance: -
d_gene: -
j_gene: TRBJ1-3
CDR3nt: TGTGCCAGCAGTGACGTCCTCTCTGGAAACACCATATATTTT
CDR3aa: CASSDVLSGNTIYF

v_gene: TRBV7-9
abundance: -
d_gene: TRBD1
j_gene: TRBJ1-3
CDR3nt: TGTGCCAGCAGCTTCCAGGGGGCCTCTGGAAACACCATATATTTT
CDR3aa: CASSFQGASGNTIYF

v_gene: TRBV11-2
abundance: -
d_gene: TRBD1
j_gene: TRBJ2-7
CDR3nt: TGTGCCAGCAGCGTTCGTACAGGGGGCGCATTTTCGGGCGAGCAGTACTTC
CDR3aa: CASSVRTGGAFSGEQYF

v_gene: TRBV10-2
abundance: few
d_gene: TRBD2
j_gene: TRBJ2-5
CDR3nt: TGCGCCAGCAGTGAGGCTAGCGGGAGCTGGGAGACCCAGTACTTC
CDR3aa: CASSEASGSWETQYF

v_gene: TRBV7-3
abundance: -
d_gene: TRBD2
j_gene: TRBJ2-3
CDR3nt: TGTGCCAGCAGCTTATCTGTTTCTAGCGGGGGCACAGATACGCAGTATTTT
CDR3aa: CASSLSVSSGGTDTQYF

v_gene: TRBV2
abundance: once
d_gene: -
j_gene: TRBJ1-1
CDR3nt: TGTGCCAGCAGTGACAGGGTGAACACTGAAGCTTTCTTT
CDR3aa: CASSDRVNTEAFF

v_gene: TRBV28
abundance: -
d_gene: -
j_gene: TRBJ1-4
CDR3nt: TGTGCCAGCAGTTTCAGTGGTGAAAAACTGTTTTTT
CDR3aa: CASSFSGEKLFF

v_gene: TRBV19
abundance: -
d_gene: -
j_gene: TRBJ1-2
CDR3nt: TGTGCCAGTAGTATTGCGATCTATGGCTACACCTTC
CDR3aa: CASSIAIYGYTF

v_gene: TRBV13
abundance: -
d_gene: -
j_gene: TRBJ1-2
CDR3nt: TGTGCCAGCAGCTCCTCGGACAGCCCTTATGGCTACACCTTC
CDR3aa: CASSSSDSPYGYTF

v_gene: TRBV6-2/TRBV6-3
abundance: -
d_gene: -
j_gene: TRBJ1-5
CDR3nt: TGTGCCAGCAGTTTCCCAATACCAGGGGCCGGGGGCAATCAGCCCCAGCATTTT
CDR3aa: CASSFPIPGAGGNQPQHF

v_gene: TRBV6-5
abundance: -
d_gene: -
j_gene: TRBJ2-2
CDR3nt: TGTGCCAGCAGGGGCGTGGGGAGCAACACCGGGGAGCTGTTTTTT
CDR3aa: CASRGVGSNTGELFF

v_gene: TRBV6-1
abundance: -
d_gene: -
j_gene: TRBJ1-2
CDR3nt: TGTGCCAGCAGTGATACCGACAGTAACTATGGCTACACCTTC
CDR3aa: CASSDTDSNYGYTF

v_gene: TRBV10-1
abundance: -
d_gene: -
j_gene: TRBJ2-5
CDR3nt: TGCGCCAGCAGGATGGTGGCAGAGACCCAGTACTTC
CDR3aa: CASRMVAETQYF

v_gene: TRBV7-8
abundance: -
d_gene: TRBD1
j_gene: TRBJ1-6
CDR3nt: TGTGCCAGCAGCTTAGCCTCGACAGGGTTTGGCAATTCACCCCTCCACTTT
CDR3aa: CASSLASTGFGNSPLHF